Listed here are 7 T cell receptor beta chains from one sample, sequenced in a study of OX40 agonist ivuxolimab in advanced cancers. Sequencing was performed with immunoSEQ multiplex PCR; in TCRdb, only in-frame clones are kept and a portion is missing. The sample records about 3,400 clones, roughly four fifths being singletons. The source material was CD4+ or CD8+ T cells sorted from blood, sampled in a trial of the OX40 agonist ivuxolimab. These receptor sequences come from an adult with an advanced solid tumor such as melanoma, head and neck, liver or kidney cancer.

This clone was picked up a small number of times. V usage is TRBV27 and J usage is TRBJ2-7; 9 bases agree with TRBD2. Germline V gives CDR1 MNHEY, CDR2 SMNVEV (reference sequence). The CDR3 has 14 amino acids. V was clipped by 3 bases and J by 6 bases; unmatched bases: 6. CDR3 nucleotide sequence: TGTGCCAGCAGTTTTTCCGCGGGAGGGGTCGAGCAGTACTTC. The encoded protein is CASSFSAGGVEQYF.

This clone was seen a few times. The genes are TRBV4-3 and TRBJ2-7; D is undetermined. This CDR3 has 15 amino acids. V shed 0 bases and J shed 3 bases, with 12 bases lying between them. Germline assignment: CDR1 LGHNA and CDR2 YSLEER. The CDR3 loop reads CASSQDPVIHYEQYF. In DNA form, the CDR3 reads TGCGCCAGCAGCCAAGATCCGGTAATCCACTACGAGCAGTACTTC.

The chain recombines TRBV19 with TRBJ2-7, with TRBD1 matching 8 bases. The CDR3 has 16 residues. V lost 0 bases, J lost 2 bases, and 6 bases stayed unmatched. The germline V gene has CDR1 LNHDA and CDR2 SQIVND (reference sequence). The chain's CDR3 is CASSIDGTGVTYEQYF. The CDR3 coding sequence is TGTGCCAGTAGTATAGATGGGACAGGCGTAACCTACGAGCAGTACTTC.

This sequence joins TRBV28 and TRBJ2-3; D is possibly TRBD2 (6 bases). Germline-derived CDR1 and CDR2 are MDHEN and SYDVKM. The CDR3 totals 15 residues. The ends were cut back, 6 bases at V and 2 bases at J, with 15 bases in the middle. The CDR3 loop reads CASRPLASPTDTQYF. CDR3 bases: TGTGCCAGCAGACCCCTAGCGTCGCCCACAGATACGCAGTATTTT.

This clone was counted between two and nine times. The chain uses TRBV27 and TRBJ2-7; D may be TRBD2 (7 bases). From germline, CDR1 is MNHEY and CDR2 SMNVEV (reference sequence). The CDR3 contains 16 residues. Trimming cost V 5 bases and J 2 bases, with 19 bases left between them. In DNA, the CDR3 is TGTGCCAGCAGTCCGAGTGAGGGGGGGAGGGCCTACGAGCAGTACTTC. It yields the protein CASSPSEGGRAYEQYF.

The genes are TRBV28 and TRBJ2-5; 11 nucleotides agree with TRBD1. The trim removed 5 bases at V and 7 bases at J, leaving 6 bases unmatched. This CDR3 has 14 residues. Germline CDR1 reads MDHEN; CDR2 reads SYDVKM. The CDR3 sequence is CASSLTGTGGTQYF. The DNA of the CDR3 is TGTGCCAGCAGTCTGACCGGGACAGGGGGGACCCAGTACTTC.

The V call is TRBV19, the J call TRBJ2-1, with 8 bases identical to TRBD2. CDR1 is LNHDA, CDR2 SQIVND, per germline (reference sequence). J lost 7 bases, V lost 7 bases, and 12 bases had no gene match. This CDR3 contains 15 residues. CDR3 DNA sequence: TGTGCCAGTAATGGGGTACTAGCGGCAGCTAATGAGCAGTTCTTC. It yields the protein CASNGVLAAANEQFF. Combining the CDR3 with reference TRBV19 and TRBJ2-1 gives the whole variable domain DGGITQSPKYLFRKEGQNVTLSCEQNLNHDAMYWYRQDPGQGLRLIYYSQIVNDFQKGDIAEGYSVSREKKESFPLTVTSAQKNPTAFYLCASNGVLAAANEQFFGPGTRLTVL.